This T cell receptor (beta chain) was obtained from a study of patients and donors after allogeneic stem cell transplantation (dated by TCRdb to about 2020). This clonotype was picked up many times. Its binding antigen is unknown. No base-level quality is on record; no much larger clone is a single base apart. V sheds 3 bases and J sheds 3 bases, leaving 9 bases between their ends. From the cysteine up to the phenylalanine, the CDR3 has a length of 13 residues. The read is trimmed to its CDR3 DNA, 39 bases read in frame from base 1. CDR1 MNHEY and CDR2 SMNVEV were looked up in the germline V gene (reference sequence). The method behind the library was RT-PCR. Instrument used: NextSeq 550. TCRdb cleaned the public reads at Q25 with fastp, built clones with MiXCR and kept in-frame beta chains. Rows are combined by CDR3 protein, so each entry shows the most common genes and DNA. In all, the sample holds fewer than 30,000 distinct CDR3 sequences, and 8% to 10% of those were seen once. The leading ten clones occupy 48% of the sample.

The chain joins TRBV27 to TRBJ2-7; no D gene call is confident. Specimen: blood, either unsorted or a sorted T cell fraction (not recorded which). The sequence came from a human donor who was either an allogeneic HSCT recipient or a stem cell or donor lymphocyte infusion donor (not recorded which). It is not recorded whose cells these are; they may come from a transplant donor. The DNA reads as follows: TGTGCCAGCAGTTTTTTCGAGGACTACGAGCAGTACTTC. Its amino acids are CASSFFEDYEQYF.